The present T cell receptor (beta chain) was sequenced within a study of T cell repertoires in cytomegalovirus infection. Findings and caveats of the study: Identification of carriers of CMV plus the relevant HLA was performed using cumulative public TCR beta family frequency.

TCRdb used MiXCR to reprocess the reads, holding one entry per CDR3 protein. The sample shows around 530,000 distinct CDR3 sequences, about 25% of them seen only once. This clonotype was seen repeatedly, ten times or more. What it binds is not known. Germline loops: CDR1 SGHNT, CDR2 YYREEE (reference sequence). The germline V and J ends were trimmed by 0 bases and 4 bases, with 10 bases remaining between them. The length of the CDR3 is 14 residues. The sequence was collected from a human donor in good health (CMV status not recorded). Some clones in this sample may be carry-over from other donors' samples. Sequencing input: PBMCs. The rearrangement links TRBV5-4 to TRBJ1-1; D is ambiguous. CDR3: CASSLGLSGTEAFF. In DNA form, the CDR3 reads TGTGCCAGCAGCTTGGGCTTGTCGGGCACTGAAGCTTTCTTT.